This TCR beta chain comes out of a study of blood T cell repertoires in COVID-19. Study overall: Acute-phase and convalescent COVID-19 samples originated in the United States, Italy and Spain. From T cells, B-cell-depleted T cells, or PBMCs came the material, which was cDNA or gDNA.

Per germline, CDR1 SGHRS and CDR2 YFSETQ. V lost 7 bases to trimming and J lost 2 bases; unmatched junction nucleotides: 10. The CDR3 is 15 residues long. This clone was recorded only once. Per the study methods: It was from reference gene primer amplification that nucleated cell counts were estimated. Repertoires were generated with immunoSEQ multiplex PCR, while TCRdb's copy carries only in-frame clones and drops some. V, J and clone size reflect that table, while D and trimming were determined from the DNA. This sample has hundreds of thousands of clones, with 86% found just once. Sample: peripheral blood. The V and J genes are TRBV5-1 and TRBJ2-3; TRBD1 aligns across 7 bases. The TCR comes from a woman in her twenties or thirties with active or convalescent COVID-19. The CDR3 loop reads CASSDGGQNTDTQYF. The CDR3 DNA reads TGCGCCAGCTCGGATGGGGGACAGAACACAGATACGCAGTATTTT.